The 15 T cell receptor beta chains listed next were all sequenced from one sample in a study of CD8+ T cells in alopecia areata. The authors extracted RNA and reverse transcribed it into cDNA as the sequencing template. TCRdb's table, derived via immunoSEQ multiplex PCR, lists solely in-frame clones and lacks some. The profile shows 120,000 to 150,000 clones, 62% of them singletons. Specimen: CD8+ T cells sorted from blood. The receptors here all came from a human donor in good health.

CDR3 bases: TGCAGCGGGAGGGGCCTGAGCGGCTACACCTTC. Translating it yields CSGRGLSGYTF. This chain links TRBV29-1 with TRBJ1-2; TRBD1 is a possible D gene (5 bases). Trimming stripped 7 bases from V and 8 bases from J, with 14 bases between. The CDR3 has 11 amino acids. Germline lookup yields CDR1 SQVTM and CDR2 ANQGSEA.

This clone was observed once. The chain recombines TRBV27 with TRBJ2-5; no firm D call. Germline V gene lookup returns CDR1 MNHEY and CDR2 SMNVEV (reference sequence). The CDR3 consists of 15 residues. V lost 3 bases and J 3 bases, leaving 14 bases between the germline ends. CDR3 sequence: CASSLSGLAKETQYF. The CDR3 DNA reads as TGTGCCAGCAGTTTGTCCGGCTTGGCTAAAGAGACCCAGTACTTC.

This clone occurred a few times. The gene calls are TRBV29-1 and TRBJ2-5, with D unresolved. CDR3 length: 13 residues. Per the germline V gene, CDR1 is SQVTM and CDR2 is ANQGSEA. The ends were cut back, 4 bases at V and 1 base at J, with 10 bases in the middle. CDR3 DNA: TGCAGCGTTGTAGGGCAGGCCCAAGAGACCCAGTACTTC. Protein sequence: CSVVGQAQETQYF.

The CDR3 coding sequence is TGTGCCAGCAGCCCCCAGGGGAACACTGAAGCTTTCTTT. Its protein is CASSPQGNTEAFF. The chain combines TRBV9 with TRBJ1-1; TRBD1 is a possible D gene (5 bases). V was trimmed by 4 bases and J by 1 base, leaving 8 bases between them. Per the germline V gene, CDR1 is SGDLS and CDR2 is YYNGEE. The CDR3 length is 13 residues.

This clone was seen a handful of times. The same CDR3 arises from other DNA sequences in this sample as well. The chain recombines TRBV29-1 with TRBJ2-7; 9 bases map to TRBD1. J lost 4 bases, V lost 6 bases, and 7 bases had no gene match. CDR3 size: 13 residues. The germline gives CDR1 SQVTM, CDR2 ANQGSEA. CDR3 sequence (DNA): TGCAGCGTGGGACCGGGACAGGGATACGAGCAGTACTTC. The encoded protein is CSVGPGQGYEQYF.

V is TRBV20-1 and J is TRBJ2-1; D remains ambiguous. Germline CDR1 reads DFQATT; CDR2 reads SNEGSKA (reference sequence). This CDR3 region has 10 residues. V shed 3 bases and J shed 10 bases, with 7 bases lying between them. This chain's CDR3 is CSASVGEQFF. CDR3 sequence (DNA): TGCAGTGCTAGTGTGGGGGAGCAGTTCTTC.

V and J are TRBV30 and TRBJ2-7; 10 bases match TRBD2. CDR3 length: 16 residues. CDR1 is GTSNPN, CDR2 SVGIG, per germline (reference sequence). The V gene end was trimmed by 4 bases and the J gene end by 3 bases; junction bases not matched to a gene: 12. The CDR3 spells CAWIEGPSGRVYEQYF. In DNA, the CDR3 is TGTGCCTGGATCGAGGGCCCTAGCGGGAGAGTCTACGAGCAGTACTTC.

The CDR3 DNA reads as TGTGCCAGCAGCCCTCCTCGGGGAATCTTCTACAATGAGCAGTTCTTC. Amino acids: CASSPPRGIFYNEQFF. The chain has TRBV9 and TRBJ2-1, with D possibly being TRBD2 (5 bases). Germline values: CDR1 SGDLS, CDR2 YYNGEE. V was pared by 4 bases and J by 3 bases, with 17 bases between. This CDR3 comprises 16 residues.

The rearrangement uses TRBV5-1 and TRBJ2-7; D is ambiguous. V lost 4 bases and J lost 0, with 5 bases in between. CDR3 size: 12 residues. Germline lookup yields CDR1 SGHRS and CDR2 YFSETQ. The CDR3 DNA reads as TGCGCCAGCAGCGAGAGCTCCTACGAGCAGTACTTC. Encoded protein: CASSESSYEQYF.

The V gene is TRBV2, the J gene TRBJ2-2; D perhaps matches TRBD1 (5 bases). Germline V lookup: CDR1 SNHLY, CDR2 FYNNEI. Trimming stripped 2 bases from V and 4 bases from J, with 8 bases between. CDR3 size: 14 residues. CDR3 sequence: CASSEPGITGELFF. In nucleotides, the CDR3 is TGTGCCAGCAGTGAACCAGGGATCACCGGGGAGCTGTTTTTT.

CDR3 sequence: CSVGGLAGVNEQFF. CDR3 coding DNA: TGCAGCGTTGGGGGACTAGCGGGAGTCAATGAGCAGTTCTTC. This chain connects TRBV29-1 to TRBJ2-1; 14 bases match TRBD2. The V gene's germline CDR1 is SQVTM and CDR2 ANQGSEA. The CDR3 covers 14 residues. Losses at the gene ends were 4 bases for V and 6 bases for J; bases not matched to a gene: 2.

V is TRBV5-6 and J is TRBJ2-5; no reliable D call. This CDR3 contains 16 residues. The germline V gene encodes CDR1 SGHDT and CDR2 YYEEEE. Deletions cut 0 bases from V and 2 bases from J, with 14 bases between. CDR3: CASSLGHPSPQETQYF. The DNA of the CDR3 is TGTGCCAGCAGCTTGGGACATCCATCGCCACAAGAGACCCAGTACTTC.

The V and J genes are TRBV2 and TRBJ2-2; tentative D call: TRBD1 (5 bases). This CDR3 has 16 residues. V was clipped by 4 bases and J by 1 base, with 13 bases between them. Germline lookup yields CDR1 SNHLY and CDR2 FYNNEI. CDR3 protein: CASSGEGARNTGELFF. In DNA form, the CDR3 reads TGTGCCAGCAGTGGTGAAGGGGCGCGGAACACCGGGGAGCTGTTTTTT.

The V and J genes are TRBV15 and TRBJ2-1, with D hard to call. CDR1 LNHNV and CDR2 YYDKDF come from the germline V gene (reference sequence). CDR3 length equals 12 residues. With 5 bases removed from V and 6 bases from J, the gap between germline ends came to 8 bases. The CDR3 sequence: CATSDGINEQFF. CDR3 nucleotide sequence: TGTGCCACCAGCGACGGCATCAATGAGCAGTTCTTC.

This sequence joins TRBV6-1 and TRBJ1-1; D unclear. The germline V and J ends were trimmed by 3 bases and 5 bases, with 13 bases remaining between them. This CDR3 spans 14 amino acids. The germline gives CDR1 MNHNS, CDR2 SASEGT. CDR3 nucleotides: TGTGCCAGCAGTGATGGTAGAGTAGGGACTGAAGCTTTCTTT. Its translation is CASSDGRVGTEAFF.